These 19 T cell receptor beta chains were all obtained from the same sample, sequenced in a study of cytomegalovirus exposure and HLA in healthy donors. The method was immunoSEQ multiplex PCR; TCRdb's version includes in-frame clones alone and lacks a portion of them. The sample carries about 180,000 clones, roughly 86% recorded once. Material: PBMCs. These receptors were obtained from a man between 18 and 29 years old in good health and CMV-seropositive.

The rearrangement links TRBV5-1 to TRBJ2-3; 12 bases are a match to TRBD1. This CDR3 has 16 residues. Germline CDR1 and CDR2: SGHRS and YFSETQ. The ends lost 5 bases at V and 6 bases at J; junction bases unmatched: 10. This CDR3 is CASSPTGTGGSDTQYF. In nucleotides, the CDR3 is TGCGCCAGCAGTCCCACCGGGACAGGGGGCTCTGATACGCAGTATTTT. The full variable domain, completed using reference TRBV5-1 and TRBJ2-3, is KAGVTQTPRYLIKTRGQQVTLSCSPISGHRSVSWYQQTPGQGLQFLFEYFSETQRNKGNFPGRFSGRQFSNSRSEMNVSTLELGDSALYLCASSPTGTGGSDTQYFGPGTRLTVL.

CDR3 residues: CASSLTGTSTGELFF. CDR3 nucleotides: TGTGCCAGCAGCTTAACTGGGACTAGTACCGGGGAGCTGTTTTTT. The chain is built from TRBV7-3 and TRBJ2-2, with 8 bases fitting TRBD2. The CDR3 is 15 amino acids. The V segment lost 0 bases and the J segment 5 bases; nucleotides outside the gene matches: 2. Germline lookup yields CDR1 SGHTA and CDR2 FQGTGA.

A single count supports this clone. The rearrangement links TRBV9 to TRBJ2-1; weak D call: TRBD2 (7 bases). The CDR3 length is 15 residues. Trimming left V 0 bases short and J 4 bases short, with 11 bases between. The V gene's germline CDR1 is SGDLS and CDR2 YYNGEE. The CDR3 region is CASSVGGGTYNEQFF. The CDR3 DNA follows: TGTGCCAGCAGCGTAGGGGGGGGCACTTACAATGAGCAGTTCTTC.

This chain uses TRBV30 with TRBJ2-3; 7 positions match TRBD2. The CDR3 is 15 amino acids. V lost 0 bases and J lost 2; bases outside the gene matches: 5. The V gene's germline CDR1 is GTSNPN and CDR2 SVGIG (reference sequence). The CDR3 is CAWSVRAGPTDTQYF. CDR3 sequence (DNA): TGTGCCTGGAGTGTACGAGCGGGACCCACAGATACGCAGTATTTT. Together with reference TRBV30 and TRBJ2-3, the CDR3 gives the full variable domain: SQTIHQWPATLVQPVGSPLSLECTVEGTSNPNLYWYRQAAGRGLQLLFYSVGIGQISSEVPQNLSASRPQDRQFILSSKKLLLSDSGFYLCAWSVRAGPTDTQYFGPGTRLTVL.

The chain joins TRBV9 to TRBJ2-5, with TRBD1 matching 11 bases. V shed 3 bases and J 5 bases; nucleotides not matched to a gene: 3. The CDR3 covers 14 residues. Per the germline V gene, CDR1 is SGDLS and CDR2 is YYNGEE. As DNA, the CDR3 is TGTGCCAGCAGCGGCGGGACAGGGGGTGAGACCCAGTACTTC. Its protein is CASSGGTGGETQYF.

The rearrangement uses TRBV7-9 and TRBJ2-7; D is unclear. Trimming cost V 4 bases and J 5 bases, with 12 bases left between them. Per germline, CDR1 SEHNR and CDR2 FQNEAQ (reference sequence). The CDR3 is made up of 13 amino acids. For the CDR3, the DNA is TGTGCCAGCAGCTCGACTCTCAATAACGAGCAGTACTTC. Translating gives CASSSTLNNEQYF.

CDR3 loop: CASSLNPISNQPQHF. CDR3 nucleotides: TGTGCCAGCAGTTTAAACCCTATAAGCAATCAGCCCCAGCATTTT. V gene TRBV28 combines with J gene TRBJ1-5; D gene ambiguous. Trimming took off 2 bases at V and 1 base at J, with 9 bases between the two ends. The CDR3 runs 15 residues. Germline V gene lookup returns CDR1 MDHEN and CDR2 SYDVKM.

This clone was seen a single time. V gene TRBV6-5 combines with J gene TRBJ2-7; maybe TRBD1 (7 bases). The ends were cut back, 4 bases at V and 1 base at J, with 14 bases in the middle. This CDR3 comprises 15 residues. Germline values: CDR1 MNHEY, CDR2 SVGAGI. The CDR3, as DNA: TGTGCCAGCAGTTCAGGGGGGACTTCTTCCTACGAGCAGTACTTC. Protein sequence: CASSSGGTSSYEQYF.

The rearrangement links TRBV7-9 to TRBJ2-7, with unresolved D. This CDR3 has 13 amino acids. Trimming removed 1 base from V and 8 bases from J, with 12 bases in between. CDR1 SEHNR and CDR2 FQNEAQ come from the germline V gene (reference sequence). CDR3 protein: CASSLGGQPQQYF. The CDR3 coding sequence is TGTGCCAGCAGCTTAGGTGGGCAGCCCCAGCAGTACTTC.

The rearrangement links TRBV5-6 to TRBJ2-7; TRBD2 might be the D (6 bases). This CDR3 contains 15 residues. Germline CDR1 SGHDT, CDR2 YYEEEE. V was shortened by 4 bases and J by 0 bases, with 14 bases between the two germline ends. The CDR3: CASSLTGTLSYEQYF. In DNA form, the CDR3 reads TGTGCCAGCAGCCTCACCGGGACTCTCTCCTACGAGCAGTACTTC. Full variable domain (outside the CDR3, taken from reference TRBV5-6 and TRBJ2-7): DAGVTQSPTHLIKTRGQQVTLRCSPKSGHDTVSWYQQALGQGPQFIFQYYEEEERQRGNFPDRFSGHQFPNYSSELNVNALLLGDSALYLCASSLTGTLSYEQYFGPGTRLTVT.

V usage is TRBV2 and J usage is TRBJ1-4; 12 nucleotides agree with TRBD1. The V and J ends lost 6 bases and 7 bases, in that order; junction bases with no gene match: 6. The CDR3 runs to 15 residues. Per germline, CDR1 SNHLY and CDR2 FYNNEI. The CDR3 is CASRRDRGRGEKLFF. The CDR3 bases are TGTGCCAGCAGGAGGGACAGGGGGCGAGGTGAAAAACTGTTTTTT.

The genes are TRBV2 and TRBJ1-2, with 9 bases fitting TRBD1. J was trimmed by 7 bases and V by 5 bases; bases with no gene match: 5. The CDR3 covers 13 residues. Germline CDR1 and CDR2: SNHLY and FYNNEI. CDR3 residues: CASSSTGGLGYTF. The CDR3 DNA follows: TGTGCCAGCAGTTCGACAGGGGGGCTTGGCTACACCTTC.

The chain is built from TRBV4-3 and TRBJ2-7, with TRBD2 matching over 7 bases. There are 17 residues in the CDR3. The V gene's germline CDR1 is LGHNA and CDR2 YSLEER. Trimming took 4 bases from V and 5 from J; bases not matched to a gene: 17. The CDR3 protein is CASSRTPGGAGVNEQYF. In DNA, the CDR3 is TGCGCCAGCAGCCGTACCCCGGGTGGTGCGGGGGTGAACGAGCAGTACTTC.

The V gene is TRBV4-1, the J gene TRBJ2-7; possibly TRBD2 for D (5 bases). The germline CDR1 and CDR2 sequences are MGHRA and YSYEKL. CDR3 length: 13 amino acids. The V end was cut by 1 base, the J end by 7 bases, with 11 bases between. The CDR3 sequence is CASSQGVSGEQYF. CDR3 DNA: TGCGCCAGCAGCCAAGGGGTCTCGGGGGAGCAGTACTTC.

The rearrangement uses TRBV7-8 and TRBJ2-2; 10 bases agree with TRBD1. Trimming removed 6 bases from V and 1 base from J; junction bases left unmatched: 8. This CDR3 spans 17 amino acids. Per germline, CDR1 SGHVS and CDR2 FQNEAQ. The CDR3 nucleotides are TGTGCCAGCAGATGGTACCGGGACAGGGGGAACACCGGGGAGCTGTTTTTT. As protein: CASRWYRDRGNTGELFF.

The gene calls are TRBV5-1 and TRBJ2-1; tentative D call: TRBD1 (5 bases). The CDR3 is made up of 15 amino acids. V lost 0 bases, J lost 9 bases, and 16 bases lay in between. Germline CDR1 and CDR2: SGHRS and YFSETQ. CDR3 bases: TGCGCCAGCAGCTTGGCCCTCAGGGTGAGTGGTGAGCAGTTCTTC. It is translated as CASSLALRVSGEQFF.

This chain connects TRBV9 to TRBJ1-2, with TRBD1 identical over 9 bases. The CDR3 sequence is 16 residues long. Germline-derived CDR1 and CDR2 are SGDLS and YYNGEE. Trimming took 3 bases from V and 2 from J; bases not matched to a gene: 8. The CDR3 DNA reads TGTGCCAGCAGCGCAATTGGACAGGGGACGAACTATGGCTACACCTTC. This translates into CASSAIGQGTNYGYTF.

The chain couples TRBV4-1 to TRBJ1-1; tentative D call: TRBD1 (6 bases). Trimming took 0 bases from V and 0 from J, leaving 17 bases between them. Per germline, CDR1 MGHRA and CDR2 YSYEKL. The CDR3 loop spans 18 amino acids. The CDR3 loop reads CASSQDSGVGIMNTEAFF. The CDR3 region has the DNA TGCGCCAGCAGCCAAGATTCAGGGGTGGGGATCATGAACACTGAAGCTTTCTTT.

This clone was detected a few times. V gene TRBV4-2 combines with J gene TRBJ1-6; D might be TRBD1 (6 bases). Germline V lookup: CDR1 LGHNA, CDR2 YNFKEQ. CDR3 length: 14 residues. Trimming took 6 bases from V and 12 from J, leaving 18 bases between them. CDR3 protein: CASSSAKGDRPLHF. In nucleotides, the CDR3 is TGTGCCAGCAGTTCCGCGAAGGGGGATAGACCCCTCCACTTT.